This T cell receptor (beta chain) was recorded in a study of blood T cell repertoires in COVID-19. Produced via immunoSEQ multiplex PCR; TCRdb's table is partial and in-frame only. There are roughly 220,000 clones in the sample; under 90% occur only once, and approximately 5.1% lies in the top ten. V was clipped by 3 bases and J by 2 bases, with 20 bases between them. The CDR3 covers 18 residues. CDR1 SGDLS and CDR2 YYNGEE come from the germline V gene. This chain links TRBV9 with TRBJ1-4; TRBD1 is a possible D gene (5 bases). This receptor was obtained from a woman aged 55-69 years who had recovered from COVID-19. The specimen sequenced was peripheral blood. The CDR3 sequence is CASSDPIGHMTTNEKLFF. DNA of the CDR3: TGTGCCAGCAGCGACCCTATCGGACATATGACTACTAATGAAAAACTGTTTTTT. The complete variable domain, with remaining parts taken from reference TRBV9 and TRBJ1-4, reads DSGVTQTPKHLITATGQRVTLRCSPRSGDLSVYWYQQSLDQGLQFLIQYYNGEERAKGNILERFSAQQFPDLHSELNLSSLELGDSALYFCASSDPIGHMTTNEKLFFGSGTQLSVL.